Detailed here is one T cell receptor beta chain. Profiling relied on immunoSEQ multiplex PCR, and the TCRdb table lists in-frame clones only, not all of them. This table holds about 140,000 clones, about 92% found once. V was shortened by 5 bases and J by 6 bases, with 14 bases between the two germline ends. This CDR3 region has 13 residues. The germline gives CDR1 KGHSH, CDR2 LQKENI. This entry belongs to a study of T cell responses to AZD1222 COVID-19 vaccine. This sample comprised peripheral blood, obtained on day 0 of AZD1222 vaccination. This receptor was identified in an adult in good health. This chain uses TRBV18 with TRBJ2-7, with a possible D match to TRBD1 (6 bases). Here the CDR3 DNA reads TGTGCCAGCTCAGATAAACAGGGAACCGAGCAGTACTTC. Translation gives CASSDKQGTEQYF.